The 10 T cell receptor beta chains below were found in one sample sequenced in a study of cytomegalovirus exposure and HLA in healthy donors. PCR used 60 Vbeta primers and 13 Jbeta primers. Assay: immunoSEQ multiplex PCR; the TCRdb copy retains only in-frame clones and omits some. The sample holds 70,000 to 80,000 clones. Sequencing input: PBMCs. The receptors stem from a man aged 40-49 years in good health and CMV-seronegative.

The chain joins TRBV11-2 to TRBJ2-5; 9 positions agree with TRBD2. There are 16 residues in the CDR3. V lost 0 bases to trimming and J lost 5 bases; unmatched junction nucleotides: 7. Germline V gene data show CDR1 as SGHAT and CDR2 as FQNNGV. CDR3 loop: CASSLEGGGADETQYF. CDR3 DNA: TGTGCCAGCAGCTTAGAAGGCGGGGGGGCGGATGAGACCCAGTACTTC. The full variable domain, in which reference TRBV11-2 and TRBJ2-5 provide the parts outside the CDR3, is EAGVAQSPRYKIIEKRQSVAFWCNPISGHATLYWYQQILGQGPKLLIQFQNNGVVDDSQLPKDRFSAERLKGVDSTLKIQPAKLEDSAVYLCASSLEGGGADETQYFGPGTRLLVL.

The genes are TRBV18 and TRBJ1-6; TRBD1 agrees at 7 bases. CDR3 length: 12 amino acids. CDR1 KGHSH and CDR2 LQKENI come from the germline V gene. V was pared by 6 bases and J by 7 bases, with 0 bases of the junction left unmatched. The CDR3: CASSTGNSPLHF. The CDR3 DNA reads TGTGCCAGCTCGACAGGGAATTCACCCCTCCACTTT.

This rearrangement joins TRBV25-1 to TRBJ2-3, with 7 positions matching TRBD1. The V gene's germline CDR1 is MGHDK and CDR2 SYGVNS. The V gene end was trimmed by 6 bases and the J gene end by 5 bases; junction bases not matched to a gene: 5. This CDR3 spans 13 amino acids. CDR3 sequence reads: CASSEQGIDTQYF. Here the CDR3 DNA reads TGTGCCAGCAGCGAACAGGGGATAGATACGCAGTATTTT. The variable domain in full, with the rest retrieved from reference TRBV25-1 and TRBJ2-3, is EADIYQTPRYLVIGTGKKITLECSQTMGHDKMYWYQQDPGMELHLIHYSYGVNSTEKGDLSSESTVSRIRTEHFPLTLESARPSHTSQYLCASSEQGIDTQYFGPGTRLTVL.

This chain connects TRBV11-2 to TRBJ2-7, with 7 bases matching TRBD1. The CDR3 covers 12 residues. Germline V gene sequence: CDR1 SGHAT, CDR2 FQNNGV. The ends lost 4 bases at V and 5 bases at J; junction bases unmatched: 2. The CDR3 loop is CASSYTGDEQYF. The CDR3 DNA reads TGTGCCAGCAGCTATACAGGGGACGAGCAGTACTTC.

The rearrangement uses TRBV9 and TRBJ2-1; tentatively, D is TRBD2 (5 bases). This CDR3 comprises 15 residues. Trimming removed 2 bases at V and 4 bases at J, with 13 bases between. CDR1 is SGDLS, CDR2 YYNGEE, per germline. The CDR3: CASSVHLGSYNEQFF. Here the CDR3 DNA reads TGTGCCAGCAGCGTCCACTTGGGGAGTTACAATGAGCAGTTCTTC.

As DNA, the CDR3 is TGTGCCAGCACAATCCCTAACTATGGCTACACCTTC. Residues: CASTIPNYGYTF. The V and J genes are TRBV2 and TRBJ1-2; unclear D gene. Trimming shortened V by 7 bases and J by 0 bases, and 6 bases separated the two germline ends. CDR1 is SNHLY, CDR2 FYNNEI, per germline. CDR3 length equals 12 residues. Based on the CDR3 plus reference TRBV2 and TRBJ1-2, the full variable domain is EPEVTQTPSHQVTQMGQEVILRCVPISNHLYFYWYRQILGQKVEFLVSFYNNEISEKSEIFDDQFSVERPDGSNFTLKIRSTKLEDSAMYFCASTIPNYGYTFGSGTRLTVV.

This sequence joins TRBV6-5 and TRBJ2-3, with 7 bases that match TRBD2. The length of the CDR3 is 12 residues. Germline loops: CDR1 MNHEY, CDR2 SVGAGI. The ends lost 5 bases at V and 4 bases at J; junction bases unmatched: 0. The CDR3 sequence: CASSAGADTQYF. For the CDR3, the DNA is TGTGCCAGCAGTGCGGGAGCAGATACGCAGTATTTT.

For this clone: The sample carries other DNA sequences with the same CDR3. The chain combines TRBV19 with TRBJ1-5, with 12 positions matching TRBD1. CDR3 length: 16 residues. Germline CDR1 reads LNHDA; CDR2 reads SQIVND (reference sequence). The J segment lost 4 bases and the V segment lost 3 bases, leaving 4 bases of the junction unmatched. CDR3 protein: CASSMVGQGANQPQHF. The CDR3 DNA follows: TGTGCCAGTAGTATGGTGGGACAGGGGGCAAATCAGCCCCAGCATTTT.

The chain recombines TRBV4-2 with TRBJ1-2; 7 bases are shared with TRBD1. The trim removed 5 bases at V and 0 bases at J, leaving 6 bases unmatched. This CDR3 contains 15 residues. The germline V gene has CDR1 LGHNA and CDR2 YNFKEQ. The CDR3 spells CASSAPGTANYGYTF. Here the CDR3 DNA reads TGTGCCAGCAGCGCACCCGGGACAGCTAACTATGGCTACACCTTC.

V is TRBV7-2 and J is TRBJ1-3, with 8 bases matching TRBD1. CDR1 and CDR2 (germline): SGHTA, FQGNSA. CDR3 length: 17 residues. The V segment lost 0 bases and the J segment 2 bases; nucleotides outside the gene matches: 6. For the CDR3, the DNA is TGTGCCAGCAGCTTAGCCGGACAGGGAGTCCCTGGAAACACCATATATTTT. This translates into CASSLAGQGVPGNTIYF.